The rows below give T cell receptor beta chains drawn from one sample of a study of PD-L1 blockade in urothelial cancer. Only in-frame clones appear in the TCRdb table, and some are missing; sequencing was by immunoSEQ multiplex PCR. Among 13,000 to 15,000 clones, 88% were seen once, and the ten largest hold around 15%. This material consisted of PBMCs, taken around atezolizumab (anti-PD-L1) treatment. The source of these receptors is a man aged 65 to 85 with urothelial cancer. The CDR3 runs from the conserved cysteine through the conserved F or W. Fields, in order: CDR3 protein, CDR3 DNA, D gene, clone size, J gene, V gene. A D gene is named only where the DNA matches it firmly. Some rows have no size entry. The others give once, few or many, or a class for an expanded clone.

CDR3 protein: CASSLDSGGAFEQYF; CDR3 DNA: TGCGCCAGCAGCTTGGATAGCGGGGGGGCTTTTGAGCAGTACTTC; D gene: TRBD2; clone size: NA; J gene: TRBJ2-7; V gene: TRBV5-1
CDR3 protein: CASGLEDTLRVYGYTF; CDR3 DNA: TGTGCTAGTGGTTTGGAGGACACATTAAGGGTTTATGGCTACACCTTC; D gene: NA; clone size: NA; J gene: TRBJ1-2; V gene: TRBV12-5
CDR3 protein: CASSKGLQNTGELFF; CDR3 DNA: TGTGCCAGCAGTAAGGGGTTGCAGAACACCGGGGAGCTGTTTTTT; D gene: NA; clone size: NA; J gene: TRBJ2-2; V gene: TRBV27
CDR3 protein: CASSYPSGSGGYGYTF; CDR3 DNA: TGTGCCAGCAGTTACCCTTCAGGATCAGGTGGCTATGGCTACACCTTC; D gene: NA; clone size: NA; J gene: TRBJ1-2; V gene: TRBV6-5
CDR3 protein: CASNSRGSVADTQYF; CDR3 DNA: TGTGCCAGCAACTCCAGGGGTTCGGTGGCAGATACGCAGTATTTT; D gene: NA; clone size: NA; J gene: TRBJ2-3; V gene: TRBV6-1
CDR3 protein: CASSVDRGFGYTF; CDR3 DNA: TGTGCCAGCAGCGTAGATAGGGGGTTCGGCTACACCTTC; D gene: NA; clone size: NA; J gene: TRBJ1-2; V gene: TRBV9
CDR3 protein: CASSPLGGMNEQYF; CDR3 DNA: TGTGCCAGCAGCCCCCTGGGCGGGATGAACGAGCAGTACTTC; D gene: NA; clone size: NA; J gene: TRBJ2-7; V gene: TRBV11-3
CDR3 protein: CASPTYTGELFF; CDR3 DNA: TGTGCCAGCCCTACGTATACCGGGGAGCTGTTTTTT; D gene: NA; clone size: NA; J gene: TRBJ2-2; V gene: TRBV21-1
CDR3 protein: CASSQGLRDSDLLYEQYF; CDR3 DNA: TGCGCCAGCAGCCAGGGCCTCCGGGACTCCGACCTCCTCTACGAGCAGTACTTC; D gene: NA; clone size: NA; J gene: TRBJ2-7; V gene: TRBV4-1
CDR3 protein: CASSRTGNNEQFF; CDR3 DNA: TGTGCCAGCAGCCGGACTGGAAACAATGAGCAGTTCTTC; D gene: NA; clone size: NA; J gene: TRBJ2-1; V gene: TRBV11-2
CDR3 protein: CASSHDTSGSWNADTQYF; CDR3 DNA: TGTGCCAGCAGCCACGACACTAGCGGCTCATGGAACGCAGATACGCAGTATTTT; D gene: TRBD2; clone size: NA; J gene: TRBJ2-3; V gene: TRBV14
CDR3 protein: CAWSVLQGARIGYTF; CDR3 DNA: TGTGCCTGGAGTGTCCTACAGGGGGCCCGTATTGGCTACACCTTC; D gene: TRBD1; clone size: NA; J gene: TRBJ1-2; V gene: TRBV30
CDR3 protein: CASSLVGALQETQYF; CDR3 DNA: TGCGCCAGCAGCCTAGTAGGGGCGCTCCAAGAGACCCAGTACTTC; D gene: NA; clone size: once; J gene: TRBJ2-5; V gene: TRBV5-1
CDR3 protein: CASTAQALNTGELFF; CDR3 DNA: TGTGCCAGCACCGCACAGGCGCTGAACACCGGGGAGCTGTTTTTT; D gene: NA; clone size: NA; J gene: TRBJ2-2; V gene: TRBV2
CDR3 protein: CASSTLQGRNQPQHF; CDR3 DNA: TGTGCCAGTAGTACGCTACAGGGGAGGAATCAGCCCCAGCATTTT; D gene: TRBD1; clone size: once; J gene: TRBJ1-5; V gene: TRBV19
CDR3 protein: CASSELVRGNEQFF; CDR3 DNA: TGTGCCAGCAGTGAATTAGTGCGGGGGAATGAGCAGTTCTTC; D gene: TRBD2; clone size: once; J gene: TRBJ2-1; V gene: TRBV27
CDR3 protein: CASHHQGGYEQYF; CDR3 DNA: TGTGCCAGCCACCATCAGGGTGGCTACGAGCAGTACTTC; D gene: NA; clone size: NA; J gene: TRBJ2-7; V gene: TRBV5-4
CDR3 protein: CASSIQGKMNTEAFF; CDR3 DNA: TGTGCCAGCAGCATACAGGGGAAAATGAACACTGAAGCTTTCTTT; D gene: TRBD1; clone size: NA; J gene: TRBJ1-1; V gene: TRBV11-2
CDR3 protein: CASSDGRVGYTIYF; CDR3 DNA: TGTGCCAGCAGTGATGGCAGGGTAGGGTACACCATATATTTT; D gene: NA; clone size: NA; J gene: TRBJ1-3; V gene: TRBV25-1
CDR3 protein: CASSWGVSGGTDTQYF; CDR3 DNA: TGTGCCAGCAGCTGGGGGGTAAGCGGGGGCACAGATACGCAGTATTTT; D gene: TRBD2; clone size: NA; J gene: TRBJ2-3; V gene: TRBV5-6
CDR3 protein: CASSLGYGATTYEQYF; CDR3 DNA: TGTGCCAGCAGCTTAGGGTATGGGGCAACCACATACGAGCAGTACTTC; D gene: NA; clone size: NA; J gene: TRBJ2-7; V gene: TRBV7-9